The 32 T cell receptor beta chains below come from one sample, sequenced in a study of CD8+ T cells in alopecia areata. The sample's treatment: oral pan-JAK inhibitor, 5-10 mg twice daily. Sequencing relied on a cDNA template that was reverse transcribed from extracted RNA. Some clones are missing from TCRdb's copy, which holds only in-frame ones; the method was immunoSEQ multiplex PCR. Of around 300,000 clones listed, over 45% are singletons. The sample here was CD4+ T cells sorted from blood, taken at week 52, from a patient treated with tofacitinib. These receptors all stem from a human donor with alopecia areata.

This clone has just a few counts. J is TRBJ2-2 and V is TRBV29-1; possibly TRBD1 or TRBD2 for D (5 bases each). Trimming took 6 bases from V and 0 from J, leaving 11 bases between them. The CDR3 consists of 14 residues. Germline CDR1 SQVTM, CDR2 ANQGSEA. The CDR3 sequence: CSVRDGTNTGELFF. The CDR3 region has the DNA TGCAGCGTAAGGGACGGAACGAACACCGGGGAGCTGTTTTTT.

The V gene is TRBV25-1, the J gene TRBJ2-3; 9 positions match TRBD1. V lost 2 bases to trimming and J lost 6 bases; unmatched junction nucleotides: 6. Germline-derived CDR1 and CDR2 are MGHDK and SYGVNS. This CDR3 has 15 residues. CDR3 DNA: TGTGCCAGCAGTGAAGACAGGGGGGCGCTGGATACGCAGTATTTT. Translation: CASSEDRGALDTQYF. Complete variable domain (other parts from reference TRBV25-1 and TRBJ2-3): EADIYQTPRYLVIGTGKKITLECSQTMGHDKMYWYQQDPGMELHLIHYSYGVNSTEKGDLSSESTVSRIRTEHFPLTLESARPSHTSQYLCASSEDRGALDTQYFGPGTRLTVL.

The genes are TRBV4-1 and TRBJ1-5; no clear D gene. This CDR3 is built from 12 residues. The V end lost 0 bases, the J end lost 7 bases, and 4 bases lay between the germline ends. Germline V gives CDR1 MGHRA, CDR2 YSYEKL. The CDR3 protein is CASSQEGQPQHF. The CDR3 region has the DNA TGCGCCAGCAGCCAAGAAGGCCAGCCCCAGCATTTT.

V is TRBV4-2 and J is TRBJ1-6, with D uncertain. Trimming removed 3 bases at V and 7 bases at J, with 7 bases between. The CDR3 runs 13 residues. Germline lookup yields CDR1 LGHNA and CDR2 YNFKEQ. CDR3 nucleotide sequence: TGTGCCAGCAGCCACCCACAGAATTCACCCCTCCACTTT. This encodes CASSHPQNSPLHF.

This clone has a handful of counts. The CDR3 region is CSGGTVFEQYF. The CDR3 DNA reads as TGCAGCGGGGGGACCGTCTTCGAGCAGTACTTC. The chain links TRBV29-1 to TRBJ2-7; D is perhaps TRBD1 or TRBD2 (5 bases each). Germline CDR1 reads SQVTM; CDR2 reads ANQGSEA. With 7 bases removed from V and 6 bases from J, the gap between germline ends came to 13 bases. This CDR3 comprises 11 residues.

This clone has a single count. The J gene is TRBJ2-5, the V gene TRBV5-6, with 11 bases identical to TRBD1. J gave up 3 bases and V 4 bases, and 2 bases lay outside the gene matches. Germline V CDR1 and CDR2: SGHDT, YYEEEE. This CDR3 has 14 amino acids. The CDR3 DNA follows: TGTGCCAGCAGCCGGACAGGGGGCGAAGAGACCCAGTACTTC. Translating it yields CASSRTGGEETQYF.

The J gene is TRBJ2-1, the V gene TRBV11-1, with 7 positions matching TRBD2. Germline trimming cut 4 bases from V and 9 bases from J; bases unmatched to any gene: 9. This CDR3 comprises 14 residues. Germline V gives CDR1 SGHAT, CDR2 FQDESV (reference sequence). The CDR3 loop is CASSSSWGGLEQFF. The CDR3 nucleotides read TGTGCCAGCAGCTCGTCGTGGGGGGGACTTGAGCAGTTCTTC.

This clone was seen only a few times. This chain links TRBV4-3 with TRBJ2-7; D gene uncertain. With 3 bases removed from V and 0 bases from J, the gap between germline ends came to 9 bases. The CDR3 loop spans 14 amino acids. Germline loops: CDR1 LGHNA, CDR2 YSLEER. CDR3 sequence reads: CASSHRYPSYEQYF. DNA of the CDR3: TGCGCCAGCAGCCATAGGTATCCCTCCTACGAGCAGTACTTC.

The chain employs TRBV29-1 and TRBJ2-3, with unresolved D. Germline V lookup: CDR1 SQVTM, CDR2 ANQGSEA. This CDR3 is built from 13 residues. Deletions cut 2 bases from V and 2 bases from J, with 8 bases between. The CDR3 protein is CSVERPDTDTQYF. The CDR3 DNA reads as TGCAGCGTTGAAAGACCTGACACAGATACGCAGTATTTT.

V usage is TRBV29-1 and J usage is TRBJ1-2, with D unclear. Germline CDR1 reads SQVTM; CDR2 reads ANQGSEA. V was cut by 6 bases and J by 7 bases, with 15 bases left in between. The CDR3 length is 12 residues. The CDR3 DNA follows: TGCAGCGTGCGGGCACACTTTGGTGGCTACACCTTC. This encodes CSVRAHFGGYTF.

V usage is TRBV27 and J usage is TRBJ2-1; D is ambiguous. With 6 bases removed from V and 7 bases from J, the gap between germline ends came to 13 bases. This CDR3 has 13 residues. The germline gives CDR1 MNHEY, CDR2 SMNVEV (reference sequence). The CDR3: CASRSAPANEQFF. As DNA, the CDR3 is TGTGCCAGCAGATCCGCCCCCGCGAATGAGCAGTTCTTC.

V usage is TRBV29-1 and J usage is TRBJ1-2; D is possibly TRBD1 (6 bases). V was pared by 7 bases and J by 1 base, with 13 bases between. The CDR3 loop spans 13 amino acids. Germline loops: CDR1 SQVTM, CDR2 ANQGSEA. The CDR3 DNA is TGCAGCGCCGTAGACAGGATTAACTATGGCTACACCTTC. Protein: CSAVDRINYGYTF.

CDR3: CAMAGGTAETQYF. The CDR3 nucleotides are TGTGCCATGGCAGGGGGTACGGCAGAGACCCAGTACTTC. The genes are TRBV10-3 and TRBJ2-5, with 7 bases fitting TRBD1. The CDR3 loop spans 13 amino acids. The germline V gene has CDR1 ENHRY and CDR2 SYGVKD. The V segment lost 9 bases and the J segment 4 bases; nucleotides outside the gene matches: 8.

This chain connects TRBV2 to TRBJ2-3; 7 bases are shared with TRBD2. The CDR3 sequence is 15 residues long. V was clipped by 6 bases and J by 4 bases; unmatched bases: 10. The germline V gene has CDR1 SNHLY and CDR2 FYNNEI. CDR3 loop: CASRAGLAGADTQYF. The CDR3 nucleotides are TGTGCCAGCAGAGCGGGGCTAGCAGGCGCAGATACGCAGTATTTT.

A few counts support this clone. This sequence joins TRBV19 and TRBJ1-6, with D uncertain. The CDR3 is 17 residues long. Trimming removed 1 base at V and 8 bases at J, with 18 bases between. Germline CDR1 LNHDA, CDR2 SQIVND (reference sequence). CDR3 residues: CASSIGLRDFADSPLHF. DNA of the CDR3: TGTGCCAGTAGTATAGGCCTCCGGGATTTCGCGGATTCACCCCTCCACTTT.

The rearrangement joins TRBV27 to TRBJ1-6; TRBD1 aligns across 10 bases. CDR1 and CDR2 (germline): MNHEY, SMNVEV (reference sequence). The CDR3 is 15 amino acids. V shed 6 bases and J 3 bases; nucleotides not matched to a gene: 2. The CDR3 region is CASRGQGYYNSPLHF. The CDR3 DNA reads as TGTGCCAGCAGGGGACAGGGGTACTATAATTCACCCCTCCACTTT.

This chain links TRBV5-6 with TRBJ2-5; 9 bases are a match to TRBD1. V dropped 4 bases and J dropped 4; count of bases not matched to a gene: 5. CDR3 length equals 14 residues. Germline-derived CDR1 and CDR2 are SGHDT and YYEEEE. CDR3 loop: CASSGGTGLETQYF. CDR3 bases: TGTGCCAGCAGCGGGGGGACAGGGTTAGAGACCCAGTACTTC.

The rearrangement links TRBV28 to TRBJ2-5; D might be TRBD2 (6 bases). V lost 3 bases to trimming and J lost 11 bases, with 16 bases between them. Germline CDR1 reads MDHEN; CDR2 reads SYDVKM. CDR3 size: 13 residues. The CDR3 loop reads CASSLRGPPLQYF. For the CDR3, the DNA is TGTGCCAGCAGTTTGCGGGGACCGCCCTTGCAGTACTTC.

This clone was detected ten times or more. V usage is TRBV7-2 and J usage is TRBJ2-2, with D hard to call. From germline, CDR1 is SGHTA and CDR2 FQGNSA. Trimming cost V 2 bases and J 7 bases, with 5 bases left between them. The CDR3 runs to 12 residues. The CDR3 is CASSLFNGELFF. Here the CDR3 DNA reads TGTGCCAGCAGCTTATTCAACGGGGAGCTGTTTTTT.

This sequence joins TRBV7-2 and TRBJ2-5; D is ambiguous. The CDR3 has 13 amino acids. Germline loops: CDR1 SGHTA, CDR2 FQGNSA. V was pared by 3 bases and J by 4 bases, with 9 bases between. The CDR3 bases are TGTGCCAGCAGCTTCTATCTAGGAGAGACCCAGTACTTC. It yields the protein CASSFYLGETQYF.

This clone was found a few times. The CDR3 sequence is CASSLGGHEQYF. Here the CDR3 DNA reads TGCGCCAGCAGCTTGGGAGGCCACGAGCAGTACTTC. The rearrangement joins TRBV5-1 to TRBJ2-5; D unclear. Near its end, the DNA agrees better with TRBJ2-7, so the J call may be wrong. The germline V gene encodes CDR1 SGHRS and CDR2 YFSETQ. CDR3 length: 12 residues.

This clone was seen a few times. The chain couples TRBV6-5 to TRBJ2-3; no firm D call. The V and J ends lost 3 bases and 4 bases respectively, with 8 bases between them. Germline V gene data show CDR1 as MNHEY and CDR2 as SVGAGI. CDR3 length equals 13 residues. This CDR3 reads CASSYTQSDTQYF. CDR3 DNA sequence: TGTGCCAGCAGTTATACACAGTCAGATACGCAGTATTTT.

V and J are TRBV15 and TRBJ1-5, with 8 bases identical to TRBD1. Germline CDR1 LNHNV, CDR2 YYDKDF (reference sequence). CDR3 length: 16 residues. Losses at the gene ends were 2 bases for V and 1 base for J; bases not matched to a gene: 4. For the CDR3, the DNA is TGTGCCACCAGCAGAATCGACAGGGGCAGCAATCAGCCCCAGCATTTT. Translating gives CATSRIDRGSNQPQHF. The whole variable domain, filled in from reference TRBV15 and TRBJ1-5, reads DAMVIQNPRYQVTQFGKPVTLSCSQTLNHNVMYWYQQKSSQAPKLLFHYYDKDFNNEADTPDNFQSRRPNTSFCFLDIRSPGLGDTAMYLCATSRIDRGSNQPQHFGDGTRLSIL.

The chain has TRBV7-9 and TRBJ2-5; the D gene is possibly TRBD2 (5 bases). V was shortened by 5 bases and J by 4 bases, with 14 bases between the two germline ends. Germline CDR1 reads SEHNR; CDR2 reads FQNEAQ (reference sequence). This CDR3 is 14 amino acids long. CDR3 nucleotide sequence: TGTGCCAGCAGCGAAAATACCGGAGGAGAGACCCAGTACTTC. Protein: CASSENTGGETQYF.

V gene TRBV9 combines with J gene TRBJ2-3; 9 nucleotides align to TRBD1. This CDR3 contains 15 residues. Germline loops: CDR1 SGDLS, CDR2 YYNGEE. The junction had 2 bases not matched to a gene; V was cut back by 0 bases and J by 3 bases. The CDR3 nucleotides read TGTGCCAGCAGCGTAGTGGGGACAGGGACAGATACGCAGTATTTT. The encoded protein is CASSVVGTGTDTQYF.

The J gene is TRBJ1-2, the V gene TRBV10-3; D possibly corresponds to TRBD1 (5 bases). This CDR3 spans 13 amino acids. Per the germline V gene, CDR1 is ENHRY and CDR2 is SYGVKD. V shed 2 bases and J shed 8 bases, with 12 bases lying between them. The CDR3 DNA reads TGTGCCATCAGTGAGGAGGGGCTCGAAGGCTACACCTTC. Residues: CAISEEGLEGYTF.

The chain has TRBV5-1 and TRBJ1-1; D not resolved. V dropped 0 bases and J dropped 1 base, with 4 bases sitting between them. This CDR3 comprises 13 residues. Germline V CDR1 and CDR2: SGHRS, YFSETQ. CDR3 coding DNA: TGCGCCAGCAGCTTGGGACGGAACACTGAAGCTTTCTTT. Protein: CASSLGRNTEAFF.

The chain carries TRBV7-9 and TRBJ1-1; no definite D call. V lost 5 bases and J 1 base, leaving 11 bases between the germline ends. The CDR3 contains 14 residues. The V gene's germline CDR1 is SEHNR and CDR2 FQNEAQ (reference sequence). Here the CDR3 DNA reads TGTGCCAGCAGCCCTCGGCGAGGGAACACTGAAGCTTTCTTT. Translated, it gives CASSPRRGNTEAFF.

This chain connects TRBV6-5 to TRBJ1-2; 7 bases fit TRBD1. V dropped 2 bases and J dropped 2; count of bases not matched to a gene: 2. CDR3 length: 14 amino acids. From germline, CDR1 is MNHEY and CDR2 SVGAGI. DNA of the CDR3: TGTGCCAGCAGTTACGCACAGGGGAACTATGGCTACACCTTC. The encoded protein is CASSYAQGNYGYTF.

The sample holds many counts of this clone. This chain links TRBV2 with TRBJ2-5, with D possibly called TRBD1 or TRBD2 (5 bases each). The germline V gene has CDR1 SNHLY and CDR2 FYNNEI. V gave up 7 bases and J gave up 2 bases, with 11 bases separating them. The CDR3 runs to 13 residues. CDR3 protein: CASTGPGQETQYF. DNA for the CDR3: TGTGCCAGCACGGGGCCAGGGCAAGAGACCCAGTACTTC.

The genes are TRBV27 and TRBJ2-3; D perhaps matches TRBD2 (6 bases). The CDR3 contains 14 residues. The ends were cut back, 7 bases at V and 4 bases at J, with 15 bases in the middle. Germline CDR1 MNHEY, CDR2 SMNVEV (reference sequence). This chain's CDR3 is CASNRRLGSDTQYF. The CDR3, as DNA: TGTGCCAGCAACCGGAGACTAGGCTCAGATACGCAGTATTTT.

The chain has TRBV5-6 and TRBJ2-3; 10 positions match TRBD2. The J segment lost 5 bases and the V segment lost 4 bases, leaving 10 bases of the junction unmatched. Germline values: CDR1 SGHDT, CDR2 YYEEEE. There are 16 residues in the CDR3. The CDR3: CASSRSSGGAGDTQYF. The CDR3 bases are TGTGCCAGCAGCCGATCAAGCGGGGGGGCAGGAGATACGCAGTATTTT.